The 3 T cell receptor beta chains presented below share a single source sample, sequenced in a study of tumor-infiltrating lymphocytes in localized non-small cell lung cancer. Repertoires were generated with immunoSEQ multiplex PCR, while TCRdb's copy carries only in-frame clones and drops some. The sample shows over 15,000 clones, approximately 49% of them seen only once. The sample comprised lung tumor tissue. These receptors were taken from a human donor with non-small cell lung cancer.

The chain carries TRBV7-3 and TRBJ2-7, with D unresolved. Deletions cut 5 bases from V and 2 bases from J, with 16 bases between. Germline V gene data show CDR1 as SGHTA and CDR2 as FQGTGA. CDR3 size: 15 residues. The CDR3 region is CASSPAARSPYEQYF. CDR3 bases: TGTGCCAGCAGCCCAGCAGCCAGATCCCCCTACGAGCAGTACTTC.

The rearrangement uses TRBV30 and TRBJ2-3; no firm D call. CDR3 length: 13 amino acids. The V gene lost 0 bases and the J gene lost 7 bases, with 11 bases spanning the gap. CDR1 is GTSNPN, CDR2 SVGIG, per germline (reference sequence). The CDR3 nucleotides read TGTGCCTGGAGTGTACTCCCAGCCTATACGCAGTATTTT. It encodes CAWSVLPAYTQYF.

This sequence joins TRBV7-2 and TRBJ2-7; D gene uncertain. Germline-derived CDR1 and CDR2 are SGHTA and FQGNSA. V was pared by 0 bases and J by 7 bases, with 10 bases between. This CDR3 spans 13 amino acids. As DNA, the CDR3 is TGTGCCAGCAGCTTAGCGCGGAAGGGAGAGCAGTACTTC. Amino acids: CASSLARKGEQYF.